This passage covers 11 T cell receptor beta chains from one sample sequenced in a study of response to subunit inactivated influenza vaccine. One entry per CDR3 protein results from TCRdb running MiXCR on the RT-PCR reads. The profile shows hundreds of thousands of distinct CDR3 sequences, around 14% of them singletons. The sample consisted of PBMCs from blood, taken 11 to 12 days after vaccination. Source of these receptors: a man in his fifties or sixties who received an inactivated influenza vaccine.

This clonotype turned up a few times. The chain is built from TRBV12-3 or TRBV12-4 and TRBJ1-1; 8 bases align to TRBD1. V gave up 4 bases and J gave up 11 bases; unmatched junction bases: 6. The length of the CDR3 is 12 residues. The CDR3 DNA reads TGTGCCAGCAGTTGGGACAGGCGGTGGGCTTTCTTT. Residues: CASSWDRRWAFF.

There are a few counts of this clonotype. V is TRBV7-2 and J is TRBJ2-7, with D uncertain. Trimming left V 2 bases short and J 1 base short, with 9 bases between. This CDR3 is 14 amino acids long. Per the germline V gene, CDR1 is SGHTA and CDR2 is FQGNSA. This chain's CDR3 is CASSLSLGSYEQYF. CDR3 DNA sequence: TGTGCCAGCAGCTTAAGTCTGGGGTCCTACGAGCAGTACTTC. The whole variable domain, remainder taken from reference TRBV7-2 and TRBJ2-7, is GAGVSQSPSNKVTEKGKDVELRCDPISGHTALYWYRQSLGQGLEFLIYFQGNSAPDKSGLPSDRFSAERTGGSVSTLTIQRTQQEDSAVYLCASSLSLGSYEQYFGPGTRLTVT.

The chain has TRBV6-4 and TRBJ1-5, with D possibly being TRBD1 (5 bases). Deletions cut 6 bases from V and 6 bases from J, with 12 bases between. Germline V gene data show CDR1 as MRHNA and CDR2 as SNTAGT. The CDR3 has 13 residues. CDR3 amino acids: CASSPSGGQPQHF. In nucleotides, the CDR3 is TGTGCCAGCAGCCCTTCGGGGGGTCAGCCCCAGCATTTT.

The rearrangement links TRBV7-3 to TRBJ2-3; 7 nucleotides match TRBD2. V lost 0 bases to trimming and J lost 0 bases; unmatched junction nucleotides: 3. The CDR3 totals 16 residues. Germline values: CDR1 SGHTA, CDR2 FQGTGA. The CDR3 protein is CASSLTGGVSTDTQYF. For the CDR3, the DNA is TGTGCCAGCAGCTTAACGGGAGGGGTGAGCACAGATACGCAGTATTTT.

J is TRBJ1-1 and V is TRBV24-1, with D possibly being TRBD1 (6 bases). The CDR3 is 12 residues long. Germline-derived CDR1 and CDR2 are KGHDR and SFDVKD. With 4 bases removed from V and 8 bases from J, the gap between germline ends came to 10 bases. This chain's CDR3 is CATSDQQGEAFF. CDR3 DNA: TGTGCCACCAGTGACCAACAGGGAGAAGCTTTCTTT.

The rearrangement links TRBV7-2 to TRBJ1-2; maybe TRBD1 (5 bases). This CDR3 contains 13 residues. The germline gives CDR1 SGHTA, CDR2 FQGNSA. V was trimmed by 5 bases and J by 2 bases, leaving 9 bases between them. The CDR3 nucleotides are TGTGCCAGCAGCGCAGCAGGGAACTATGGCTACACCTTC. This gives the protein CASSAAGNYGYTF. Full variable domain (outside the CDR3, taken from reference TRBV7-2 and TRBJ1-2): GAGVSQSPSNKVTEKGKDVELRCDPISGHTALYWYRQSLGQGLEFLIYFQGNSAPDKSGLPSDRFSAERTGGSVSTLTIQRTQQEDSAVYLCASSAAGNYGYTFGSGTRLTVV.

The chain uses TRBV5-4 and TRBJ2-5; 11 positions agree with TRBD1. Germline V lookup: CDR1 SGHNT, CDR2 YYREEE (reference sequence). Losses at the gene ends were 3 bases for V and 4 bases for J; bases not matched to a gene: 2. The CDR3 runs to 14 residues. CDR3 residues: CASSWDRGSETQYF. DNA for the CDR3: TGTGCCAGCAGCTGGGACAGGGGGTCAGAGACCCAGTACTTC. Combining the CDR3 with reference TRBV5-4 and TRBJ2-5 gives the whole variable domain ETGVTQSPTHLIKTRGQQVTLRCSSQSGHNTVSWYQQALGQGPQFIFQYYREEENGRGNFPPRFSGLQFPNYSSELNVNALELDDSALYLCASSWDRGSETQYFGPGTRLLVL.

This chain connects TRBV27 to TRBJ2-5; 8 bases are shared with TRBD2. The CDR3 has 13 residues. Germline CDR1 and CDR2: MNHEY and SMNVEV (reference sequence). V gave up 5 bases and J gave up 5 bases; unmatched junction bases: 4. CDR3 DNA: TGTGCCAGCAGTCGGACTAGCTGGGAGACCCAGTACTTC. This translates into CASSRTSWETQYF.

There are many counts of this clonotype. The rearrangement joins TRBV5-1 to TRBJ2-6; D gene ambiguous. Per the germline V gene, CDR1 is SGHRS and CDR2 is YFSETQ. This CDR3 has 15 amino acids. Between the trimmed V and J ends, which lost 0 bases and 0 bases, there was a span of 4 bases. CDR3 in amino acids: CASSLDDSGANVLTF. DNA of the CDR3: TGCGCCAGCAGCTTGGATGACTCTGGGGCCAACGTCCTGACTTTC.

V gene TRBV12-3 or TRBV12-4 combines with J gene TRBJ2-5, with no clear D. Trimming took off 5 bases at V and 4 bases at J, with 17 bases between the two ends. The CDR3 consists of 15 residues. DNA for the CDR3: TGTGCCAGCAGTCCTCCCCCAGCCCCTTCAGAGACCCAGTACTTC. Protein sequence: CASSPPPAPSETQYF.

There are a few counts of this clonotype. The chain recombines TRBV29-1 with TRBJ1-5; D unresolved. The CDR3 is made up of 13 amino acids. Germline lookup yields CDR1 SQVTM and CDR2 ANQGSEA. Trimming took off 0 bases at V and 1 base at J, with 4 bases between the two ends. The DNA for the CDR3 is TGCAGCGTTGAAGAGGCAAGCAATCAGCCCCAGCATTTT. This translates into CSVEEASNQPQHF.